Sequencing of this TCR beta chain was carried out in a study of blood T cell repertoires in COVID-19. As for the study in general: Acute-phase and convalescent COVID-19 samples originated in the United States, Italy and Spain. In each case, the material was cDNA or gDNA derived from T cells, B-cell-depleted T cells, or PBMCs.

As handled by the study authors: Reference gene primer amplification yielded estimated nucleated cell counts. Using immunoSEQ multiplex PCR, the repertoire was profiled, and TCRdb retains in-frame clones only, with some absent. The V and J calls and clone size come from that table; D and trimming were worked out from the DNA. The repertoire consists of about 86,000 clones, with roughly four fifths occurring once and the leading ten covering about 1.2%. Germline V CDR1 and CDR2: MNHEY, SVGAGI. The CDR3 is made up of 15 amino acids. The germline V and J ends were trimmed by 6 bases and 1 base, with 12 bases remaining between them.

The chain joins TRBV6-5 to TRBJ1-4; TRBD1 might be the D (6 bases). Sequencing used peripheral blood. The sequence was obtained from a woman aged 80 or over with acute or convalescent COVID-19. CDR3 amino acids: CASRDQGLTNEKLFF. The CDR3 nucleotides are TGTGCCAGCAGGGATCAGGGGTTAACTAATGAAAAACTGTTTTTT.